This TCR beta chain stems from a study of blood T cell repertoires in COVID-19. Overall study: The study drew acute and convalescent COVID-19 samples from the United States, Italy and Spain. The cDNA or gDNA used as material had been derived from T cells, B-cell-depleted T cells, or PBMCs.

The CDR3 consists of 19 residues. V shed 1 base, J shed 4 bases, and the junction held 13 bases outside the gene matches. Authors' processing steps: Researchers report that nucleated cell counts were estimated from reference gene primer amplification. The table came from immunoSEQ multiplex PCR; TCRdb's copy has only in-frame clones and leaves some out. Clonal size and the V and J genes are those of that table, whereas D and trimming came from the DNA. The sample has almost 300,000 clones; around 87% are singletons. Input material: peripheral blood. This sequence joins TRBV5-3 and TRBJ2-2, with 10 bases fitting TRBD2. TRBV5-3 counts as an open reading frame of uncertain function. The clonotype was recovered from a man between 65 and 85 years old with acute or convalescent COVID-19. The DNA for the CDR3 is TGTGCCAGAAGCTTGTATTCGTCTAGCGGGGGATCGGGCACCGGGGAGCTGTTTTTT. As protein: CARSLYSSSGGSGTGELFF.